Shown below are 12 T cell receptor beta chains from a single sample sequenced in a study of OX40 agonist ivuxolimab in advanced cancers. The method was immunoSEQ multiplex PCR; TCRdb's version includes in-frame clones alone and lacks a portion of them. The sample has some 34,000 clones, more than 75% seen once. The specimen comprised CD4+ or CD8+ T cells sorted from blood, sampled in a trial of the OX40 agonist ivuxolimab. These receptor sequences come from an adult with an advanced solid tumor such as melanoma, head and neck, liver or kidney cancer.

V and J are TRBV28 and TRBJ1-5; D is unresolved. The V end lost 2 bases, the J end lost 4 bases, and 3 bases lay between the germline ends. The CDR3 runs 12 residues. In germline, CDR1 is MDHEN, CDR2 SYDVKM. CDR3 residues: CASSLGNQPQHF. The CDR3 DNA reads TGTGCCAGCAGTTTAGGGAATCAGCCCCAGCATTTT.

The V gene is TRBV19, the J gene TRBJ1-5; D uncertain. V was pared by 2 bases and J by 0 bases, with 8 bases between. The CDR3 length is 15 residues. Germline CDR1 LNHDA, CDR2 SQIVND (reference sequence). CDR3 DNA: TGTGCCAGTAGTATAATCGGGGTTAGCAATCAGCCCCAGCATTTT. Its protein product is CASSIIGVSNQPQHF.

The chain carries TRBV6-5 and TRBJ2-7; 9 nucleotides align to TRBD1. The trim removed 7 bases at V and 5 bases at J, leaving 9 bases unmatched. There are 14 residues in the CDR3. Germline V gene sequence: CDR1 MNHEY, CDR2 SVGAGI. The CDR3 bases are TGTGCCAGCATGGGGACAGGGCTAAACAACGAGCAGTACTTC. It encodes CASMGTGLNNEQYF.

The V and J genes are TRBV4-1 and TRBJ2-7; no reliable D call. Deletions cut 0 bases from V and 5 bases from J, with 8 bases between. The CDR3 contains 13 residues. In germline, CDR1 is MGHRA, CDR2 YSYEKL. The CDR3: CASSQESVDEQYF. The CDR3 coding sequence is TGCGCCAGCAGCCAAGAGTCCGTGGACGAGCAGTACTTC.

The chain joins TRBV4-2 to TRBJ2-1; either TRBD1 or TRBD2 may supply D (6 bases each). The ends were cut back, 0 bases at V and 5 bases at J, with 14 bases in the middle. The length of the CDR3 is 16 residues. In germline, CDR1 is LGHNA, CDR2 YNFKEQ. The CDR3 sequence is CASSQEDSGADNEQFF. Written as DNA, the CDR3 is TGTGCCAGCAGCCAAGAGGATTCGGGGGCCGACAATGAGCAGTTCTTC.

The chain joins TRBV27 to TRBJ2-1, with D possibly called TRBD1 or TRBD2 (6 bases each). Deletions cut 2 bases from V and 7 bases from J, with 9 bases between. Per the germline V gene, CDR1 is MNHEY and CDR2 is SMNVEV (reference sequence). This CDR3 is built from 13 residues. The CDR3 DNA reads as TGTGCCAGCAGTTTAGGAGGGGGGAATGAGCAGTTCTTC. Translation: CASSLGGGNEQFF.

The chain links TRBV11-2 to TRBJ1-3; maybe TRBD1 (6 bases). Germline V gene lookup returns CDR1 SGHAT and CDR2 FQNNGV. Trimming took off 0 bases at V and 4 bases at J, with 10 bases between the two ends. There are 15 residues in the CDR3. In DNA, the CDR3 is TGTGCCAGCAGCTTAGAACAGGGTGCCGGAAACACCATATATTTT. It is translated as CASSLEQGAGNTIYF.

This chain connects TRBV18 to TRBJ2-4; D gene ambiguous. Germline-derived CDR1 and CDR2 are KGHSH and LQKENI. Trimming cost V 3 bases and J 3 bases, with 6 bases left between them. This CDR3 has 13 residues. The CDR3 coding sequence is TGTGCCAGCTCACCGGCGTTCAAAAACATTCAGTACTTC. Translated: CASSPAFKNIQYF.

This chain joins TRBV28 and TRBJ1-4, with D uncertain. The CDR3 consists of 15 residues. Germline assignment: CDR1 MDHEN and CDR2 SYDVKM. V was clipped by 4 bases and J by 6 bases, with 15 bases between them. The CDR3 is CASSWSIEADEKLFF. DNA of the CDR3: TGTGCCAGCAGTTGGAGTATCGAGGCGGATGAAAAACTGTTTTTT.

The gene calls are TRBV20-1 and TRBJ2-5; the D is unclear. Germline CDR1 reads DFQATT; CDR2 reads SNEGSKA (reference sequence). The V end was cut by 6 bases, the J end by 3 bases, with 8 bases between. The CDR3 is 11 amino acids. This chain's CDR3 is CSASREETQYF. The CDR3 nucleotides are TGCAGTGCGAGTCGTGAAGAGACCCAGTACTTC.

The rearrangement joins TRBV4-1 to TRBJ2-2, with 7 bases aligning to TRBD2. Germline V gives CDR1 MGHRA, CDR2 YSYEKL. The CDR3 sequence is 18 residues long. V was pared by 1 base and J by 7 bases, with 15 bases of the junction left unmatched. CDR3: CASSQVDGAGVEGGELFF. In nucleotides, the CDR3 is TGCGCCAGCAGCCAAGTGGACGGGGCGGGAGTAGAGGGCGGGGAGCTGTTTTTT.

The CDR3 loop reads CASSLVERGETQYF. The CDR3 DNA reads TGTGCCAGCAGCTTAGTTGAGAGGGGGGAGACCCAGTACTTC. V usage is TRBV7-9 and J usage is TRBJ2-5, with a weak D call TRBD1 (6 bases). V was cut by 1 base and J by 5 bases, with 11 bases left in between. The length of the CDR3 is 14 residues. The germline V gene has CDR1 SEHNR and CDR2 FQNEAQ (reference sequence).